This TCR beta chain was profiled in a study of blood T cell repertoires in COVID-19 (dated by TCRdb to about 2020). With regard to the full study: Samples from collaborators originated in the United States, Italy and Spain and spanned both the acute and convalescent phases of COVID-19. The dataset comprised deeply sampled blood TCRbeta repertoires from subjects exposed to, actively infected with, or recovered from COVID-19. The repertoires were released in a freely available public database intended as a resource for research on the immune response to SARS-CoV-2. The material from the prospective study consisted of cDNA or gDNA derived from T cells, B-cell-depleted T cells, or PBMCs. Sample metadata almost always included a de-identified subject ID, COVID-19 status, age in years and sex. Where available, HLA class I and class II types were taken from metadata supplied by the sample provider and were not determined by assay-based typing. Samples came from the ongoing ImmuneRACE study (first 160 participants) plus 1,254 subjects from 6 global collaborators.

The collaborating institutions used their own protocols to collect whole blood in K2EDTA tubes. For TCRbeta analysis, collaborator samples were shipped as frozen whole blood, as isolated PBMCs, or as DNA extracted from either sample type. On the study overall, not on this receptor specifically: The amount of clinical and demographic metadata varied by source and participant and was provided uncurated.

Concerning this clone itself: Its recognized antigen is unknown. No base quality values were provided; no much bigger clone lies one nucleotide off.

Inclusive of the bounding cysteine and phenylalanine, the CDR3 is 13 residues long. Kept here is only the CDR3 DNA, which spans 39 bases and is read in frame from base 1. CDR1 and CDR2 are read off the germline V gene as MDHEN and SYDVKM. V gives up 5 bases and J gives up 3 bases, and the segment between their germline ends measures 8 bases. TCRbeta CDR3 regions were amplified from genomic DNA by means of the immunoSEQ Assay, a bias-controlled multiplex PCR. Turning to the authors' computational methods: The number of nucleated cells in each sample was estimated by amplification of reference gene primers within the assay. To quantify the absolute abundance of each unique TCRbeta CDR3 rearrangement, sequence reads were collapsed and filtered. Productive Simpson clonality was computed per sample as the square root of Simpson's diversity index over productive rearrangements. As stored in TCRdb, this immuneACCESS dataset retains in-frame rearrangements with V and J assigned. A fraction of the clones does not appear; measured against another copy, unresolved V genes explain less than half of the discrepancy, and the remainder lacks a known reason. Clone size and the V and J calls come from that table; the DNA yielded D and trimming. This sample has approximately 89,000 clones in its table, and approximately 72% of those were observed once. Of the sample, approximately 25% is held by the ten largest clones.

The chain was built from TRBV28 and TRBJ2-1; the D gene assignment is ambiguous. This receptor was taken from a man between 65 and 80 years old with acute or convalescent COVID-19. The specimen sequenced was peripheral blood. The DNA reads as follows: TGTGCCAGCAGTCCCCCGGGCTACAATGAGCAGTTCTTC. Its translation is CASSPPGYNEQFF.